The clone carrying this T cell receptor beta chain has more than one count but fewer than ten. Its antigen remains unknown. TCRdb reanalysed the 5' RACE reads using MiXCR and keeps one entry per CDR3 protein. The sample lists 100,000 to 150,000 distinct CDR3 sequences; approximately 14% were seen once. This specimen belongs to a study of T cells after yellow fever vaccination. Overall study results and limits: There was a possibility that FACS-sorted repertoires contained abundant clonotypes contaminating from the bulk population. Booster sampling recovered most clones from primary vaccination (around 97% CD4, roughly 86% CD8).

Germline V lookup: CDR1 MNHNS, CDR2 SASEGT. CDR3 size: 13 residues. V lost 10 bases to trimming and J lost 4 bases, with 16 bases between them. The sequence came from a young man who received the YFV17D yellow fever vaccine. The J gene is TRBJ2-5, the V gene TRBV6-1; tentative D call: TRBD2 (6 bases). Sample: CD8+ T cells sorted from PBMCs, taken 5 days after the yellow fever booster vaccination. In DNA, the CDR3 is TGTGCCACCTCTACAGGAGGGATAGAGACCCAGTACTTC. This translates into CATSTGGIETQYF.